The source of this T cell receptor (beta chain) is a study of T cell responses to AZD1222 COVID-19 vaccine. Whole-study results and caveats: The breadth and depth of Spike-specific TCRs increased once two AZD1222 doses had been given.

The repertoire was sequenced with immunoSEQ multiplex PCR; TCRdb's copy has only in-frame clones and lacks some. In the table there are 150,000 to 200,000 clones, approximately 94% of which are singletons. Germline assignment: CDR1 MNHNS and CDR2 SASEGT. V dropped 2 bases and J dropped 9 bases, with 14 bases sitting between them. The CDR3 loop spans 14 amino acids. A word on this clone: The antigen remains unidentified.

The chain joins TRBV6-1 to TRBJ1-5; D uncertain. The input for sequencing was peripheral blood, taken 28 days after the second AZD1222 dose. This TCR derives from an adult who received the AZD1222 COVID-19 vaccine. CDR3 DNA sequence: TGTGCCAGCAGTGAAAGTCGGACCTTGGGGCCCCAGCATTTT. Its translation: CASSESRTLGPQHF.